This T cell receptor (beta chain) was sequenced during a study of CD4+ T cells in melanoma. Points from the study as a whole: Neoantigen-specific CD4+ T cells in melanoma reportedly had diverse differentiation states. CD8+ T cell, macrophage and B cell function reportedly correlated with neoantigen-specific CD4+ T cells.

Sequencing was performed with immunoSEQ multiplex PCR; in TCRdb, only in-frame clones are kept and a portion is missing. Of fewer than 55,000 clones listed, nearly 90% were seen once; the top ten hold 12%. Turning to this clone: Its antigen is unidentified.

The length of the CDR3 is 14 residues. Germline CDR1 reads SEHNR; CDR2 reads FQNEAQ (reference sequence). Trimming stripped 4 bases from V and 8 bases from J, with 15 bases between. The rearrangement joins TRBV7-9 to TRBJ2-1, with D tentatively TRBD1 (6 bases). This receptor was obtained from a human donor with melanoma. What was sequenced was peripheral blood. In nucleotides, the CDR3 is TGTGCCAGCAGCTCCCGGGACATGGGCGATGAGCAGTTCTTC. Its protein is CASSSRDMGDEQFF.